This is a list of T cell receptor beta chains from one sample in a study of CD8 T cells in Susac syndrome. One entry per CDR3 protein results from TCRdb running MiXCR on the immunoSEQ multiplex PCR reads. The table has 250,000 to 300,000 distinct CDR3 sequences, 70% to 90% seen once. Sequencing was performed on CD8+ T cells from PBMCs. The receptors here all came from a human donor with multiple sclerosis. Both conserved end residues are part of each CDR3. The D gene is left open where the match is weak. Some rows have no size entry. The others give once, few or many, or a class for an expanded clone.

D,J,V,length,size,DNA,CDR3
TRBD2,TRBJ2-4,TRBV7-9,18,-,TGTGCCAGCAGCCTGCCGGGACTAGCGGGAGCGGCCAAAAACATTCAGTACTTC,CASSLPGLAGAAKNIQYF
-,TRBJ2-3,TRBV7-9,14,-,TGTGCCAGCAGCTTAGTCCGAGAGGGAGATACGCAGTATTTT,CASSLVREGDTQYF
-,TRBJ1-5,TRBV6-2/TRBV6-3,15,few,TGTGCCAGCAGCCCCCGGGACACTTTGTATCAGCCCCAGCATTTT,CASSPRDTLYQPQHF
TRBD1,TRBJ1-1,TRBV10-3,15,once,TGTGCCATCAGTGAGCCTACAGGGGGCAATTCCGAAGCTTTCTTT,CAISEPTGGNSEAFF
TRBD1,TRBJ1-5,TRBV2,14,once,TGTGCCTCAATGAGGGGGCTAGGCAATCAGCCCCAGCATTTT,CASMRGLGNQPQHF
-,TRBJ1-2,TRBV9,16,-,TGTGCCAGCAGCGTAGCTCGCCGGGGCACTAACTATGGCTACACCTTC,CASSVARRGTNYGYTF
-,TRBJ1-2,TRBV28,15,-,TGTGCCAGCAGTTTCCGAGGAGAAGGGAACTATGGCTACACCTTC,CASSFRGEGNYGYTF
-,TRBJ2-1,TRBV7-9,12,-,TGTGCCAGCAGGAGAGATGGGAATGAGCAGTTCTTC,CASRRDGNEQFF
TRBD1,TRBJ2-3,TRBV7-8,14,-,TGTGCCAGCAGCCGCGACAGGGGATGGGATACGCAGTATTTT,CASSRDRGWDTQYF
-,TRBJ2-5,TRBV5-6,15,-,TGTGCCAGCAGCCTGGGGGCGGAGATTGGGGAGACCCAGTACTTC,CASSLGAEIGETQYF
-,TRBJ1-1,TRBV4-3,14,-,TGCGCCAGCAGCCACCTGGGACAGAACACTGAAGCTTTCTTT,CASSHLGQNTEAFF